This is a list of T cell receptor beta chains from one sample in a study of T-cell reconstitution after alpha-beta-depleted transplantation in children. TCRdb redid the calling of the PCR reads with MiXCR, one entry per CDR3 protein. Of 200,000 to 250,000 distinct CDR3 sequences listed, roughly a tenth were seen once; the top ten hold less than 8%. The input for sequencing was PBMCs from the stem cell graft donor, taken from the stem cell graft. Receptors originate from a human donor who donated a stem cell graft to a child with acute lymphoblastic leukemia. Both conserved end residues are part of each CDR3. The order of the fields is V gene, J gene, D gene, clone size, CDR3 protein, CDR3 DNA. The D gene is left open where the match is weak. Expanded clones are given a class, and other clones once, few, many or no size at all.

>TRBV5-1|TRBJ2-5|TRBD1|few
CASSLGQGATQYF
TGCGCCAGCAGCCTTGGACAGGGGGCGACCCAGTACTTC
>TRBV4-3|TRBJ1-1|TRBD1|many
CASSRGTGNTEAFF
TGCGCCAGCAGCCGAGGGACAGGGAACACTGAAGCTTTCTTT
>TRBV5-1|TRBJ2-1|.|.
CASSLGEIVNEQFF
TGCGCCAGCAGCTTGGGGGAGATTGTCAATGAGCAGTTCTTC
>TRBV12-3/TRBV12-4|TRBJ2-1|.|many
CASLTGRSYNEQFF
TGTGCCAGCTTAACAGGGCGCTCCTACAATGAGCAGTTCTTC
>TRBV12-3/TRBV12-4|TRBJ1-2|TRBD1|few
CASSLQDRGLDGYTF
TGTGCCAGCAGTTTACAGGACAGGGGGCTTGATGGCTACACCTTC
>TRBV28|TRBJ2-5|TRBD1|many
CASSLHPGQKYQETQYF
TGTGCCAGCAGTTTACATCCGGGACAGAAGTACCAAGAGACCCAGTACTTC
>TRBV20-1|TRBJ1-5|.|many
CSARDPGGGQPQHF
TGCAGTGCTAGAGATCCCGGAGGGGGGCAGCCCCAGCATTTT
>TRBV20-1|TRBJ1-2|.|few
CSAWVAGYTF
TGCAGTGCTTGGGTAGCTGGCTACACCTTC
>TRBV5-5|TRBJ2-7|.|many
CASSLGEYEQYF
TGTGCCAGCAGCTTGGGGGAGTACGAGCAGTACTTC
>TRBV5-1|TRBJ1-1|.|few
CASSTRRGWEGNTEAFF
TGCGCCAGCAGCACCCGGAGGGGATGGGAAGGGAACACTGAAGCTTTCTTT
>TRBV20-1|TRBJ2-1|.|.
CSVRMGRLEYNEQFF
TGCAGTGTTCGGATGGGCCGACTCGAATACAATGAGCAGTTCTTC
>TRBV4-3|TRBJ1-2|.|.
CASSQEEGAPHNYGYTF
TGCGCCAGCAGCCAAGAGGAGGGAGCCCCTCATAACTATGGCTACACCTTC
>TRBV20-1|TRBJ2-7|TRBD1|few
CSAERDRAEQYF
TGCAGTGCGGAACGCGACAGGGCCGAGCAGTACTTC
>TRBV19|TRBJ1-6|.|many
CASFRDAYNSPLHF
TGTGCCAGTTTCCGGGACGCGTATAATTCACCCCTCCACTTT
>TRBV7-9|TRBJ1-2|.|few
CASSSHREPNYGYTF
TGTGCCAGCAGCTCCCATCGGGAACCTAACTATGGCTACACCTTC
>TRBV4-2|TRBJ2-2|TRBD1|many
CASSRDRQGSNTGELFF
TGTGCCAGCAGCCGAGATAGACAGGGATCGAACACCGGGGAGCTGTTTTTT
>TRBV6-2/TRBV6-3|TRBJ1-1|.|.
CASGRRAEAFF
TGTGCCAGCGGGAGGAGGGCTGAAGCTTTCTTT
>TRBV4-2|TRBJ1-1|.|many
CASSLPKGGPNTEAFF
TGTGCCAGCAGCCTTCCAAAGGGTGGCCCCAACACTGAAGCTTTCTTT
>TRBV6-1|TRBJ2-1|TRBD2|.
CASSPLAGDYNEQFF
TGTGCCAGCAGCCCACTAGCGGGGGACTACAATGAGCAGTTCTTC
>TRBV5-1|TRBJ1-2|TRBD1|many
CASMTGQGENGYTF
TGCGCCAGTATGACGGGACAGGGGGAAAATGGCTACACCTTC
>TRBV5-1|TRBJ1-6|TRBD1|few
CASSLTDREFSPLHF
TGCGCCAGCAGCTTGACGGACAGGGAGTTTTCACCCCTCCACTTT
>TRBV24-1|TRBJ2-3|TRBD2|few
CATSAPNGRAGGEYF
TGTGCCACCAGTGCACCCAATGGACGAGCGGGGGGGGAGTATTTT
>TRBV11-3|TRBJ2-3|.|.
CASSLGRSTSTDTQYF
TGTGCCAGCAGCTTAGGTCGAAGTACCTCCACAGATACGCAGTATTTT
>TRBV6-6|TRBJ1-1|.|few
CATRQGMNTEAFF
TGTGCCACCCGTCAGGGGATGAACACTGAAGCTTTCTTT
>TRBV24-1|TRBJ2-3|TRBD2|.
CATSDPGTSGGADTQYF
TGTGCCACCAGTGACCCTGGGACTAGCGGGGGGGCAGATACGCAGTATTTT
>TRBV20-1|TRBJ1-3|.|few
CSGRPSGNTIYF
TGCAGTGGGAGGCCCTCTGGAAACACCATATATTTT
>TRBV18|TRBJ2-4|TRBD1|.
CASSPGQGASIQYF
TGTGCCAGCTCACCTGGCCAGGGGGCGTCCATTCAGTACTTC
>TRBV7-2|TRBJ2-7|.|.
CASSWGGPGIYEQYF
TGTGCCAGCAGCTGGGGCGGGCCTGGGATCTACGAGCAGTACTTC
>TRBV7-2|TRBJ1-5|.|few
CASSIGPNGPQHF
TGTGCCAGCAGTATCGGGCCAAATGGGCCCCAGCATTTT
>TRBV7-2|TRBJ1-2|TRBD1|many
CASSLGTGGYGYTF
TGTGCCAGCAGCTTAGGGACAGGGGGCTATGGCTACACCTTC
>TRBV20-1|TRBJ2-2|.|.
CSAIPGGPGELFF
TGCAGTGCCATACCTGGGGGTCCCGGGGAGCTGTTTTTT
>TRBV7-8|TRBJ1-4|TRBD1|few
CASSLGASGTGKGEKLFF
TGTGCCAGCAGCTTAGGAGCCTCCGGGACAGGGAAAGGTGAAAAACTGTTTTTT
>TRBV6-5|TRBJ1-4|.|many
CASSYGYATSNEKLFF
TGTGCCAGCAGTTACGGTTACGCAACCTCTAATGAAAAACTGTTTTTT
>TRBV5-1|TRBJ2-7|.|.
CASSLVAGLDSAKEQYF
TGCGCCAGCAGCTTGGTTGCAGGGCTAGACTCCGCGAAGGAGCAGTACTTC
>TRBV6-2/TRBV6-3|TRBJ2-2|TRBD1|.
CASITTGTDTGELFF
TGTGCCAGCATTACCACCGGGACAGACACCGGGGAGCTGTTTTTT
>TRBV4-3|TRBJ1-6|.|few
CASSQEWGNLYNSPLHF
TGCGCCAGCAGCCAAGAATGGGGGAATCTCTATAATTCACCCCTCCACTTT
>TRBV12-3/TRBV12-4|TRBJ1-1|.|.
CASSFHGGAFF
TGTGCCAGCAGTTTTCATGGGGGGGCTTTCTTT
>TRBV27|TRBJ2-1|.|many
CASSFAGSSYNEQFF
TGTGCCAGCAGTTTCGCCGGAAGCTCCTACAATGAGCAGTTCTTC
>TRBV12-3/TRBV12-4|TRBJ2-2|TRBD1|many
CASSQRQGDTGELFF
TGTGCCAGCAGCCAAAGACAGGGGGACACCGGGGAGCTGTTTTTT
>TRBV20-1|TRBJ2-7|TRBD2|few
CSAWGGTHEQYF
TGCAGTGCTTGGGGGGGTACCCACGAGCAGTACTTC
>TRBV5-6|TRBJ2-2|.|.
CASSSLTLTVNTGELFF
TGTGCCAGCAGCTCCTTAACCCTTACAGTGAACACCGGGGAGCTGTTTTTT